This TCR beta chain was recorded in a study of control samples from healthy donors and cancer patients. V was pared by 5 bases and J by 1 base, with 1 base between. The CDR3 is 11 amino acids. Assay: immunoSEQ multiplex PCR; the TCRdb copy retains only in-frame clones and omits some. The sample records some 150,000 clones, 94% being singletons. The source is a man aged 35-49 years in good health. This chain uses TRBV12-3 or TRBV12-4 with TRBJ2-3; D ambiguous. Material: blood. The DNA of the CDR3 is TGTGCCAGCAGTCGCACAGATACGCAGTATTTT. Protein product: CASSRTDTQYF.